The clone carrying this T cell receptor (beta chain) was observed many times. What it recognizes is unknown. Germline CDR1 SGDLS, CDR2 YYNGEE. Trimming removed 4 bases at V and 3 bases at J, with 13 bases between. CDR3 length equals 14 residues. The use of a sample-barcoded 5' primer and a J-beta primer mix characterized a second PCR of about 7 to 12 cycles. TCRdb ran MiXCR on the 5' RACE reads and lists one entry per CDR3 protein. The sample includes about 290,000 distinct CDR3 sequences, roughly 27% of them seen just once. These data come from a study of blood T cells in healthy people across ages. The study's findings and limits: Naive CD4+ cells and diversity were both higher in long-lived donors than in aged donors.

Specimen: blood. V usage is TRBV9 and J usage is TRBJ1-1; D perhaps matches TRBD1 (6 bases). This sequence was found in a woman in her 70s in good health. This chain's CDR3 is CASSKKQGYTEAFF. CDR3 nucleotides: TGTGCCAGCAGCAAAAAACAGGGATACACTGAAGCTTTCTTT.